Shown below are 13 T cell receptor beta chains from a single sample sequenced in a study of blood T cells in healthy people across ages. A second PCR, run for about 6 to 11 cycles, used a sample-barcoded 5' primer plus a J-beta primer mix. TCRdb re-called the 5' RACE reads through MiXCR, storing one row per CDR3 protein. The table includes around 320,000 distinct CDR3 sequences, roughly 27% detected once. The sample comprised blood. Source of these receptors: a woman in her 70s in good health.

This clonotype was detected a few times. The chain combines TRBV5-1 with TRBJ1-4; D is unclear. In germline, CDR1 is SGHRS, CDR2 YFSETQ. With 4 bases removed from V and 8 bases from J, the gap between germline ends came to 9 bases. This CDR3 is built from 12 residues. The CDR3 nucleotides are TGCGCCAGCAGCCAGACGACGGAAAAACTGTTTTTT. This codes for CASSQTTEKLFF.

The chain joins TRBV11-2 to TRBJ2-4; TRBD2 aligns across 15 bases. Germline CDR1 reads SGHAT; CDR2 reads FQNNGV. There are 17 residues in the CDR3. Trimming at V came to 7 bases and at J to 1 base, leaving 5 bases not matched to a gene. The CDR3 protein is CASTLGTSGRAKNIQYF. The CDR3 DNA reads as TGTGCCAGCACCCTCGGGACTAGCGGGAGGGCCAAAAACATTCAGTACTTC.

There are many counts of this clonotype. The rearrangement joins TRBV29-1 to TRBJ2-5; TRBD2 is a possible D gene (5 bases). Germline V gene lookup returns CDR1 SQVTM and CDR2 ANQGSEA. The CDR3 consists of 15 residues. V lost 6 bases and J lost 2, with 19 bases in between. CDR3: CSVERYGSGQETQYF. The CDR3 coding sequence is TGCAGCGTCGAACGCTACGGAAGCGGACAAGAGACCCAGTACTTC.

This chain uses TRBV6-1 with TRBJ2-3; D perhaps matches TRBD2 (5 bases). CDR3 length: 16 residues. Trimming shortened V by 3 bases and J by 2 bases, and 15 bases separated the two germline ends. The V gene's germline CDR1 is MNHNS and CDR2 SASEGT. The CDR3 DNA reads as TGTGCCAGCAGTGATGGAGAGGGCGGGCACACAGATACGCAGTATTTT. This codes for CASSDGEGGHTDTQYF.

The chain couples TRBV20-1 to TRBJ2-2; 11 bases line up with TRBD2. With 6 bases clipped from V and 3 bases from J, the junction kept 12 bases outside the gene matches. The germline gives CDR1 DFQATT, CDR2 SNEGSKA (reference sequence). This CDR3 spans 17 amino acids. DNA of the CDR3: TGCAGTGCACGGGATAGCGGGAGGGCCCCGGACACCGGGGAGCTGTTTTTT. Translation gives CSARDSGRAPDTGELFF.

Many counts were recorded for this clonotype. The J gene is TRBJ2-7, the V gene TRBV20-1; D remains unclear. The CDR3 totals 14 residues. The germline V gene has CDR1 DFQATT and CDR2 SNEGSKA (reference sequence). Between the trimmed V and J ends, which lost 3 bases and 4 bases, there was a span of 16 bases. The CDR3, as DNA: TGCAGTGCTAGTGGAGAGTTAAAACGTTACGAGCAGTACTTC. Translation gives CSASGELKRYEQYF.

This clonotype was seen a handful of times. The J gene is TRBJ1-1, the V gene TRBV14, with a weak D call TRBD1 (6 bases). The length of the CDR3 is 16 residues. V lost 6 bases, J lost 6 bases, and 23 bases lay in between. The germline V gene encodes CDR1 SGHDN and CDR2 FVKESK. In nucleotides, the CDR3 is TGTGCCAGCAGTCAGACCTCACAGGGAAATTGGGCTGAAGCTTTCTTT. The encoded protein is CASSQTSQGNWAEAFF.

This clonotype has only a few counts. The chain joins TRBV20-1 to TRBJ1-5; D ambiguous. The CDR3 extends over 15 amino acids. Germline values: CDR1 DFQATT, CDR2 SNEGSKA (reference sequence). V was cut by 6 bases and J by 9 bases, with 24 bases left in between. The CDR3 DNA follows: TGCAGTGCGGCCATTGGGAGCACAGCCCTTAGGCCCCAGCATTTT. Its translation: CSAAIGSTALRPQHF.

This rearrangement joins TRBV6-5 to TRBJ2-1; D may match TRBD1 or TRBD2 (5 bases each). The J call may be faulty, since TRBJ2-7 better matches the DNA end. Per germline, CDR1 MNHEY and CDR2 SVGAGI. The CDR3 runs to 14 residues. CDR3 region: CASSAGTRSYEQYF. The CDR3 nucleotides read TGTGCCAGCAGTGCCGGGACCAGAAGCTACGAGCAGTACTTC.

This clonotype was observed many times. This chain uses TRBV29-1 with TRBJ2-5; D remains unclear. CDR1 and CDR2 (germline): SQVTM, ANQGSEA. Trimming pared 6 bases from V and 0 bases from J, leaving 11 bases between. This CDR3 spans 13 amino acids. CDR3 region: CSVMTPNQETQYF. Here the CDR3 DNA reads TGCAGCGTGATGACACCGAACCAAGAGACCCAGTACTTC.

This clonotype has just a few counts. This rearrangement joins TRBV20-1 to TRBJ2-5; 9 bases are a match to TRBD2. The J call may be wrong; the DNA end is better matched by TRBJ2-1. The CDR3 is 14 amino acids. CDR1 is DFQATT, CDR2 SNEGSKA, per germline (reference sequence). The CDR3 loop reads CSARDAGGYNEQFF. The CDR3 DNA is TGCAGTGCTAGAGATGCGGGAGGGTACAATGAGCAGTTCTTC.

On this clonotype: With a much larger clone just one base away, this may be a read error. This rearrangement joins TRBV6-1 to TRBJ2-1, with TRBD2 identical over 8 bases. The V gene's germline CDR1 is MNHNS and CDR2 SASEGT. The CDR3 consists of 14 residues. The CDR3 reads CASLRPGGKNEQSF. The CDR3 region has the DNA TGTGCTAGCCTAAGACCGGGAGGGAAGAATGAGCAGTCCTTC.

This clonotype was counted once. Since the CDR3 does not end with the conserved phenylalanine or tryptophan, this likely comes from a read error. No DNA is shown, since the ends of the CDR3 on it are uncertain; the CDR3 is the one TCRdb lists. The CDR3 here is CASSFVGTSGDTQYS. The chain combines TRBV12-3 or TRBV12-4 with TRBJ2-3; the D call of TRBD2 is as the table states it, not checked on the DNA. The CDR3 is 15 amino acids long, termini counted.